This TCR beta chain is from a study of control samples from healthy donors and cancer patients. Assay used: immunoSEQ multiplex PCR; TCRdb lists only in-frame clones, some missing. The table has around 58,000 clones, around 90% seen once. The CDR3 length is 12 residues. Per germline, CDR1 DFQATT and CDR2 SNEGSKA (reference sequence). V dropped 3 bases and J dropped 5 bases, with 10 bases sitting between them. The TCR comes from a man aged 50 to 60 in good health. The material sequenced was blood. V usage is TRBV20-1 and J usage is TRBJ1-1; D unresolved. CDR3 amino acids: CSASGRDTEAFF. The CDR3 DNA sequence: TGCAGTGCTAGTGGGAGAGATACTGAAGCTTTCTTT.